The sequence of this TCR beta chain was determined in a study of radiotherapy plus CTLA-4 blockade in lung cancer. Looking at the study overall: There were objective responses in 18% of patients, and roughly 32% had disease control. Notes on the study in general: Clones derived from tumor TCRs expanded in blood after radiotherapy plus ipilimumab.

Remarks on this clone: The antigen is undetermined.

Libraries were prepared by immunoSEQ multiplex PCR; TCRdb keeps only in-frame clonotypes and omits some of them. The sample records around 110,000 clones, over 80% being singletons. People whose metastatic non-small-cell lung cancer was chemo-refractory got focal radiation along with CTLA-4 blockade by ipilimumab. The TCR comes from a human donor with non-small cell lung cancer that progressed on radiotherapy plus ipilimumab. The starting material was peripheral blood, obtained from a patient treated with radiotherapy plus ipilimumab.

CDR3 coding DNA: TGCGCCAGCAGCGTCGGGACGGCAAACACTGAAGCTTTCTTT. Translated: CASSVGTANTEAFF. The V and J genes are TRBV5-1 and TRBJ1-1, with a tentative D call TRBD1 (5 bases). The V gene's germline CDR1 is SGHRS and CDR2 YFSETQ. The germline V and J ends were trimmed by 4 bases and 2 bases, with 12 bases remaining between them. The CDR3 totals 14 residues.